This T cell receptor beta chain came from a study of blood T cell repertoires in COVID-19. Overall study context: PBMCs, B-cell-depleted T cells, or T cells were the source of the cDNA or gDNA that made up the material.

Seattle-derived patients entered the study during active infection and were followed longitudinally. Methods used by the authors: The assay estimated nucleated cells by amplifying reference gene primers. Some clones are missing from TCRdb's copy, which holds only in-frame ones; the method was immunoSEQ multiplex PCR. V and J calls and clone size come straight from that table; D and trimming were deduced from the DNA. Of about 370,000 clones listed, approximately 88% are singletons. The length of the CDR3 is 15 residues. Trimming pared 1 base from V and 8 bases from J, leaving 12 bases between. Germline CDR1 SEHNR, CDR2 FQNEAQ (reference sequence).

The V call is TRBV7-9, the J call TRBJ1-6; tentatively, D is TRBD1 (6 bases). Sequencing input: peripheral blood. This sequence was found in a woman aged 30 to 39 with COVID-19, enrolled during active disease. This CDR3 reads CASSLDRAIHSPLHF. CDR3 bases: TGTGCCAGCAGCTTAGACAGGGCCATTCATTCACCCCTCCACTTT.